The 18 T cell receptor beta chains given below trace back to one sample, sequenced in a study of early T cells in non-severe SARS-CoV-2 infection. MiXCR, applied by TCRdb to the 5' RACE reads, yields one record per CDR3 protein. Of tens of thousands of distinct CDR3 sequences listed, around 12% are singletons. This specimen was whole blood, taken at baseline. Source of these receptors: an adult who was a healthcare worker with PCR-confirmed SARS-CoV-2 infection or an uninfected control (not recorded which).

In this sample, this clonotype turned up many times. V and J are TRBV6-2 or TRBV6-3 and TRBJ1-1; 7 nucleotides line up with TRBD1. The CDR3 extends over 15 amino acids. The V gene's germline CDR1 is MNHEY and CDR2 SVGEGT. The V segment lost 6 bases and the J segment 3 bases; nucleotides outside the gene matches: 10. CDR3 in DNA: TGTGCCAGCAGCCGGAGACAGGGCGGGCACACTGAAGCTTTCTTT. This encodes CASSRRQGGHTEAFF.

This clonotype was detected a few times. The chain uses TRBV6-2 or TRBV6-3 and TRBJ2-5; TRBD1 might be the D (6 bases). The CDR3 contains 12 residues. Germline V gene sequence: CDR1 MNHEY, CDR2 SVGEGT. Trimming stripped 7 bases from V and 5 bases from J, with 11 bases between. The CDR3, as DNA: TGTGCCAGCATCTCAGGGGATGAGACCCAGTACTTC. Translated: CASISGDETQYF.

This chain connects TRBV2 to TRBJ2-1, with D unresolved. The CDR3 sequence is 11 residues long. CDR1 and CDR2 (germline): SNHLY, FYNNEI. Between the trimmed V and J ends, which lost 6 bases and 7 bases, there was a span of 7 bases. The CDR3 is CASRTGNEQFF. The CDR3, as DNA: TGTGCCAGCAGGACCGGGAATGAGCAGTTCTTC. Variable domain in full (rest from reference TRBV2 and TRBJ2-1): EPEVTQTPSHQVTQMGQEVILRCVPISNHLYFYWYRQILGQKVEFLVSFYNNEISEKSEIFDDQFSVERPDGSNFTLKIRSTKLEDSAMYFCASRTGNEQFFGPGTRLTVL.

The chain combines TRBV5-1 with TRBJ2-2; the D gene is possibly TRBD1 (6 bases). The CDR3 has 13 residues. Per germline, CDR1 SGHRS and CDR2 YFSETQ. V lost 3 bases, J lost 6 bases, and 9 bases lay in between. CDR3 protein: CASSYDRPGELFF. CDR3 in DNA: TGCGCCAGCAGCTACGACAGGCCCGGGGAGCTGTTTTTT. Variable domain in full (rest from reference TRBV5-1 and TRBJ2-2): KAGVTQTPRYLIKTRGQQVTLSCSPISGHRSVSWYQQTPGQGLQFLFEYFSETQRNKGNFPGRFSGRQFSNSRSEMNVSTLELGDSALYLCASSYDRPGELFFGEGSRLTVL.

This clonotype was observed a few times. The gene calls are TRBV28 and TRBJ2-7; D assignment may be TRBD1 or TRBD2 (5 bases each). Germline assignment: CDR1 MDHEN and CDR2 SYDVKM. V shed 2 bases and J shed 1 base, with 9 bases lying between them. The CDR3 consists of 14 residues. This chain's CDR3 is CASSLHGASYEQYF. The CDR3 DNA reads as TGTGCCAGCAGTTTACACGGGGCTTCCTACGAGCAGTACTTC.

The chain links TRBV20-1 to TRBJ2-4; the D gene is possibly TRBD1 (5 bases). Trimming pared 3 bases from V and 0 bases from J, leaving 12 bases between. CDR3 length equals 15 residues. Germline loops: CDR1 DFQATT, CDR2 SNEGSKA (reference sequence). CDR3 amino acids: CSASPTVIAKNIQYF. DNA for the CDR3: TGCAGTGCTAGCCCGACAGTAATAGCCAAAAACATTCAGTACTTC.

This clonotype was observed a handful of times. The chain uses TRBV10-3 and TRBJ1-1; no clear D gene. Trimming took 10 bases from V and 0 from J, leaving 15 bases between them. This CDR3 is built from 14 residues. Germline CDR1 is ENHRY and CDR2 is SYGVKD. The CDR3 loop reads CATNKRGVNTEAFF. As DNA, the CDR3 is TGTGCCACCAATAAGCGGGGTGTGAACACTGAAGCTTTCTTT.

In its sample, this clonotype was seen a few times. The rearrangement uses TRBV7-2 and TRBJ2-1; D is unresolved. The CDR3 is 15 amino acids. The V end lost 0 bases, the J end lost 6 bases, and 12 bases lay between the germline ends. In germline, CDR1 is SGHTA, CDR2 FQGNSA. CDR3 residues: CASSLANNRVNEQFF. The CDR3, as DNA: TGTGCCAGCAGCTTAGCGAATAATAGAGTCAATGAGCAGTTCTTC.

This clonotype was picked up a small number of times. V and J are TRBV3-1 and TRBJ2-2; D is ambiguous. With 6 bases removed from V and 4 bases from J, the gap between germline ends came to 3 bases. The CDR3 extends over 11 amino acids. The germline CDR1 and CDR2 sequences are LGHDT and YNNKEL (reference sequence). The CDR3 nucleotides read TGTGCCAGCAGAACCACCGGGGAGCTGTTTTTT. This gives the protein CASRTTGELFF.

The V gene is TRBV5-1, the J gene TRBJ1-1, with D hard to call. The germline V gene encodes CDR1 SGHRS and CDR2 YFSETQ. V was clipped by 0 bases and J by 1 base, with 10 bases between them. The CDR3 loop spans 15 amino acids. CDR3 residues: CASSLEGWTNTEAFF. The CDR3 coding sequence is TGCGCCAGCAGCTTGGAAGGTTGGACGAACACTGAAGCTTTCTTT.

The CDR3 DNA sequence: TGTGCCAGCACTCCGTCGGGTGGAGTCTACGAGCAGTACTTC. It specifies CASTPSGGVYEQYF. The chain links TRBV6-1 to TRBJ2-7; D remains unclear. The V gene lost 7 bases and the J gene lost 3 bases, with 16 bases spanning the gap. This CDR3 is 14 amino acids long. Germline CDR1 and CDR2: MNHNS and SASEGT.

The rearrangement joins TRBV3-1 to TRBJ1-2; D is undetermined. V was shortened by 0 bases and J by 12 bases, with 14 bases between the two germline ends. This CDR3 contains 13 residues. Germline V CDR1 and CDR2: LGHDT, YNNKEL (reference sequence). CDR3 sequence reads: CASSQDGLVIDTF. The CDR3 DNA follows: TGTGCCAGCAGCCAAGATGGGCTGGTAATCGACACCTTC.

V gene TRBV10-3 combines with J gene TRBJ2-1; no clear D. The CDR3 runs to 12 residues. Trimming shortened V by 2 bases and J by 7 bases, and 6 bases separated the two germline ends. The germline V gene encodes CDR1 ENHRY and CDR2 SYGVKD. The CDR3 protein is CAISEQRNEQFF. CDR3 sequence (DNA): TGTGCCATCAGTGAGCAGAGGAATGAGCAGTTCTTC.

The chain links TRBV11-2 to TRBJ2-1, with 9 bases that match TRBD2. Per the germline V gene, CDR1 is SGHAT and CDR2 is FQNNGV. CDR3 length: 19 amino acids. V was pared by 5 bases and J by 2 bases, with 16 bases of the junction left unmatched. CDR3 protein: CASSPRPWGLADAYNEQFF. The DNA of the CDR3 is TGTGCCAGCAGCCCGAGACCCTGGGGACTAGCTGACGCCTACAATGAGCAGTTCTTC.

The chain carries TRBV10-2 and TRBJ2-2; D possibly corresponds to TRBD1 (6 bases). V lost 4 bases and J lost 4, with 10 bases in between. The germline V gene has CDR1 WSHSY and CDR2 SAAADI. This CDR3 contains 14 residues. CDR3 in amino acids: CASSAQGPTGELFF. In nucleotides, the CDR3 is TGCGCCAGCAGTGCACAGGGACCCACCGGGGAGCTGTTTTTT.

This clonotype was seen only a few times. The chain carries TRBV29-1 and TRBJ2-3; D is unresolved. CDR1 and CDR2 from the germline V gene are SQVTM and ANQGSEA. Trimming removed 7 bases from V and 6 bases from J, with 14 bases in between. The CDR3 length is 12 residues. The CDR3 DNA reads as TGCAGCGGGCAGTCGTATACCGATACGCAGTATTTT. The encoded protein is CSGQSYTDTQYF.

The gene calls are TRBV18 and TRBJ1-6; D may be TRBD1 (5 bases). The V and J ends lost 0 bases and 8 bases respectively, with 11 bases between them. CDR3 length: 15 amino acids. CDR1 and CDR2 (germline): KGHSH, LQKENI. CDR3 sequence (DNA): TGTGCCAGCTCACCACCAGGGACCACCTATTCACCCCTCCACTTT. Its protein product is CASSPPGTTYSPLHF.

The V call is TRBV9, the J call TRBJ2-2, with 7 bases identical to TRBD1. With 3 bases clipped from V and 5 bases from J, the junction kept 7 bases outside the gene matches. This CDR3 has 15 residues. Germline-derived CDR1 and CDR2 are SGDLS and YYNGEE. This CDR3 is CASSATTGRTGELFF. The CDR3 DNA sequence: TGTGCCAGCAGCGCCACGACAGGGCGAACCGGGGAGCTGTTTTTT.